In its sample, the clone carrying this TCR beta chain was seen many times. Its antigen is as yet unknown. Trimming removed 9 bases from V and 3 bases from J, with 12 bases in between. This CDR3 region has 13 residues. These data originate in a study of T-cell memory formation after mild COVID-19. Overall study findings and caveats: Proof of SARS-CoV-2 specificity was absent for the second-wave clones that crested on day 37.

Employing constant-segment primers, 5'RACE generated TCR alpha and TCR beta cDNA libraries bearing sample barcodes and UMIs. TCRdb itself ran the 5' RACE reads through MiXCR, one entry per CDR3 protein. Here the sample spans about 340,000 distinct CDR3 sequences, over 10% being singletons. This receptor was taken from a man between 18 and 29 years old who had mild COVID-19 (a few samples of this study predate the infection). Cell type and time point are not known. Sequencing input: PBMCs or a T cell subset sorted from them (not recorded which). This chain joins TRBV12-3 or TRBV12-4 and TRBJ1-5; D ambiguous. The chain's CDR3 is CASALFINQPQHF. CDR3 coding DNA: TGTGCCAGTGCCCTGTTTATCAATCAGCCCCAGCATTTT.